The 27 T cell receptor beta chains below were found in one sample sequenced in a study of T-cell memory formation after mild COVID-19. TCRdb reprocessed the 5' RACE reads via MiXCR and lists one record per CDR3 protein. The table has some 200,000 distinct CDR3 sequences, more than 8% seen once. What was sequenced was PBMCs or a T cell subset sorted from them (not recorded which). Receptors originate from a man younger than 30 who had mild COVID-19 (a few samples of this study predate the infection). Cell type and time point are not known.

The CDR3 here is CASSSSGRGYNSPLHF. CDR3 nucleotides: TGTGCCAGCAGCTCCTCTGGCAGGGGCTATAATTCACCCCTCCACTTT. The chain couples TRBV11-2 to TRBJ1-6; possible D gene TRBD1, 6 bases. This CDR3 has 16 residues. V dropped 4 bases and J dropped 3 bases, with 13 bases sitting between them. Germline V gives CDR1 SGHAT, CDR2 FQNNGV.

This clonotype appeared many times. The V and J genes are TRBV5-1 and TRBJ1-2, with 7 bases matching TRBD1. The CDR3 runs to 15 residues. The ends lost 2 bases at V and 3 bases at J; junction bases unmatched: 7. CDR1 and CDR2 from the germline V gene are SGHRS and YFSETQ. The chain's CDR3 is CASSLQGTLDYGYTF. The CDR3 nucleotides read TGCGCCAGCAGCTTACAGGGGACCCTCGACTATGGCTACACCTTC.

The V and J genes are TRBV21-1 and TRBJ1-1. TRBV21-1 is marked as a pseudogene. The CDR3 contains 16 residues. CDR3 nucleotide sequence: TGTGCCAGCAGCAAAGGGGAGGTGGGAGCTCTTCGGAGAGCTTTCTTT. The encoded protein is CASSKGEVGALRRAFF.

This clonotype was seen a few times. V is TRBV6-6 and J is TRBJ1-5, with TRBD1 as a possible D gene (5 bases). Germline V gene lookup returns CDR1 MNHNY and CDR2 SVGAGI (reference sequence). The CDR3 has 15 residues. V lost 5 bases to trimming and J lost 3 bases, with 14 bases between them. In DNA form, the CDR3 reads TGTGCCAGCAGTCCTCTGGGGGGGACCAATCAGCCCCAGCATTTT. It codes for CASSPLGGTNQPQHF.

This clonotype came up many times. This chain uses TRBV6-2 or TRBV6-3 with TRBJ2-3; 11 nucleotides agree with TRBD2. Trimming removed 6 bases from V and 0 bases from J; junction bases left unmatched: 11. The CDR3 has 18 residues. CDR1 MNHEY and CDR2 SVGEGT come from the germline V gene. The CDR3 sequence is CASSFTTSGGQSTDTQYF. CDR3 DNA sequence: TGTGCCAGCAGCTTTACAACTAGCGGGGGCCAAAGCACAGATACGCAGTATTTT.

The table lists this clonotype with a few counts. The V call is TRBV19, the J call TRBJ2-5, with D perhaps matching TRBD2 (5 bases). The CDR3 has 14 residues. Deletions cut 4 bases from V and 4 bases from J, with 13 bases between. Germline loops: CDR1 LNHDA, CDR2 SQIVND (reference sequence). The CDR3, as DNA: TGTGCCAGTAGTAAAACTAGGGTTATAGAGACCCAGTACTTC. The encoded protein is CASSKTRVIETQYF.

At least ten counts were recorded for this clonotype. This CDR3 reads CASSQELAGGGDTQYF. Written as DNA, the CDR3 is TGCGCCAGCAGCCAAGAACTAGCGGGGGGAGGAGATACGCAGTATTTT. This chain uses TRBV4-3 with TRBJ2-3; TRBD2 aligns across 12 bases. Germline V CDR1 and CDR2: LGHNA, YSLEER. This CDR3 is built from 16 residues. V gave up 0 bases and J gave up 5 bases; unmatched junction bases: 3.

The chain combines TRBV19 with TRBJ2-5; TRBD1 might be the D (6 bases). Germline CDR1 LNHDA, CDR2 SQIVND (reference sequence). This CDR3 is built from 14 residues. V was shortened by 5 bases and J by 5 bases, with 15 bases between the two germline ends. The DNA of the CDR3 is TGTGCCAGTAGTCGACAGGCCACTTTTGAGACCCAGTACTTC. Protein sequence: CASSRQATFETQYF.

The chain joins TRBV20-1 to TRBJ2-4; D could derive from TRBD1 or TRBD2 (5 bases each). Germline V gene sequence: CDR1 DFQATT, CDR2 SNEGSKA (reference sequence). The CDR3 has 14 residues. V lost 1 base and J lost 7, with 14 bases in between. The CDR3 nucleotides are TGCAGTGCTAGAGGGGACGGCGGGTCGAACATTCAGTACTTC. This encodes CSARGDGGSNIQYF.

This clonotype was recorded at least ten times. The rearrangement joins TRBV4-3 to TRBJ2-7; D not certain. Germline V lookup: CDR1 LGHNA, CDR2 YSLEER. V lost 0 bases, J lost 0 bases, and 6 bases lay in between. This CDR3 contains 14 residues. Here the CDR3 reads CASSQDLTSYEQYV. CDR3 DNA: TGCGCCAGCAGCCAAGATTTGACCTCCTACGAGCAGTACGTC.

This clonotype was recorded a few times. This sequence joins TRBV4-1 and TRBJ2-2, with a tentative D call TRBD2 (6 bases). The CDR3 consists of 15 residues. The germline V gene encodes CDR1 MGHRA and CDR2 YSYEKL. V lost 4 bases to trimming and J lost 6 bases, with 15 bases between them. CDR3 nucleotide sequence: TGCGCCAGCAGCCCAGGGCTAGCGAGGGCCGGGGAGCTGTTTTTT. Protein sequence: CASSPGLARAGELFF.

V is TRBV11-2 and J is TRBJ2-2, with 7 bases lining up with TRBD2. The V gene end was trimmed by 4 bases and the J gene end by 3 bases; junction bases not matched to a gene: 5. Per germline, CDR1 SGHAT and CDR2 FQNNGV. This CDR3 has 15 amino acids. As DNA, the CDR3 is TGTGCCAGCAGCTCCACCCGGGGGGACACCGGGGAGCTGTTTTTT. Translating it yields CASSSTRGDTGELFF.

The V call is TRBV19, the J call TRBJ2-4; D could derive from TRBD1 or TRBD2 (5 bases each). CDR1 is LNHDA, CDR2 SQIVND, per germline (reference sequence). The CDR3 has 15 residues. Trimming stripped 5 bases from V and 3 bases from J, with 14 bases between. As DNA, the CDR3 is TGTGCCAGTAGTCCTCCCCGGGACGGCAAAAACATTCAGTACTTC. It codes for CASSPPRDGKNIQYF.

This sequence joins TRBV4-3 and TRBJ2-7; D ambiguous. The germline gives CDR1 LGHNA, CDR2 YSLEER. CDR3 length equals 13 residues. Trimming took off 0 bases at V and 4 bases at J, with 7 bases between the two ends. Written as DNA, the CDR3 is TGCGCCAGCAGCCAAGATCTGGGGTACGAGCAGTACTTC. This translates into CASSQDLGYEQYF.

The chain combines TRBV10-3 with TRBJ2-7, with TRBD1 matching 7 bases. The germline V gene has CDR1 ENHRY and CDR2 SYGVKD. The junction had 5 bases not matched to a gene; V was cut back by 4 bases and J by 5 bases. The CDR3 runs 13 residues. This CDR3 reads CAISVTGSDEQYV. In nucleotides, the CDR3 is TGTGCCATCAGTGTGACAGGGTCCGACGAGCAGTACGTC.

V and J are TRBV7-2 and TRBJ2-3; D possibly matches TRBD1 or TRBD2 (5 bases each). Germline CDR1 and CDR2: SGHTA and FQGNSA. The CDR3 spans 16 residues. V was clipped by 8 bases and J by 2 bases, with 20 bases between them. CDR3 amino acids: CASGEFTGPPTDTQYF. The CDR3 region has the DNA TGTGCCAGCGGGGAATTTACGGGGCCCCCCACAGATACGCAGTATTTT.

The V call is TRBV5-5, the J call TRBJ1-4; maybe TRBD1 (6 bases). This CDR3 region has 15 residues. Germline-derived CDR1 and CDR2 are SGHKS and YYEKEE (reference sequence). The V gene lost 2 bases and the J gene lost 4 bases, with 12 bases spanning the gap. CDR3 residues: CASSFWTDNNEKLFF. CDR3 coding DNA: TGTGCCAGCAGCTTTTGGACAGATAATAATGAAAAACTGTTTTTT.

This clonotype was picked up many times. The chain employs TRBV4-1 and TRBJ2-3; D could derive from TRBD1 or TRBD2 (7 bases each). Germline assignment: CDR1 MGHRA and CDR2 YSYEKL. V was clipped by 4 bases and J by 6 bases, with 17 bases between them. The CDR3 totals 15 residues. The CDR3 DNA is TGCGCCAGCAGCCCAGCCCAGGGGGGGCCTGATACGCAGTATTTT. Translating it yields CASSPAQGGPDTQYF.

This clonotype was observed a handful of times. A much larger clone lies a single base off, so this may be a read error. The chain links TRBV11-2 to TRBJ2-5, with D possibly TRBD2 on 5 matching bases. The CDR3 totals 13 residues. The germline V and J ends were trimmed by 5 bases and 5 bases, with 12 bases remaining between them. Per the germline V gene, CDR1 is SGHAT and CDR2 is FQNNGV. CDR3 loop: CASSRSVVETQYF. In DNA, the CDR3 is TGTGCCAGCAGCCGTAGCGTGGTGGAGACCCAGTACTTC.

This chain links TRBV7-2 with TRBJ2-1, with 12 bases lining up with TRBD2. CDR3 length equals 16 residues. The V segment lost 5 bases and the J segment 4 bases; nucleotides outside the gene matches: 6. In germline, CDR1 is SGHTA, CDR2 FQGNSA. The DNA of the CDR3 is TGTGCCAGCAGCGCCGCCGGACTAGCGGGGTACAATGAGCAGTTCTTC. It translates to CASSAAGLAGYNEQFF.

This clonotype was seen a handful of times. V and J are TRBV18 and TRBJ1-4; D gene unclear. There are 14 residues in the CDR3. From germline, CDR1 is KGHSH and CDR2 LQKENI. Trimming removed 6 bases from V and 5 bases from J, with 13 bases in between. CDR3 coding DNA: TGTGCCAGCTCGCTTGGGCACGGGAATGAAAAACTGTTTTTT. This sequence encodes CASSLGHGNEKLFF.

This clonotype occurred many times. The chain combines TRBV7-2 with TRBJ2-5; D remains ambiguous. CDR3 length equals 12 residues. V was clipped by 5 bases and J by 0 bases, with 4 bases between them. CDR1 is SGHTA, CDR2 FQGNSA, per germline. The CDR3 DNA follows: TGTGCCAGCAGCATAGACCAAGAGACCCAGTACTTC. This encodes CASSIDQETQYF.

This clonotype was counted between two and nine times. The chain recombines TRBV7-2 with TRBJ2-5, with 10 bases that match TRBD1. The CDR3 spans 15 residues. Germline-derived CDR1 and CDR2 are SGHTA and FQGNSA. The ends lost 2 bases at V and 4 bases at J; junction bases unmatched: 4. The CDR3 DNA sequence: TGTGCCAGCAGCTTACCGACAGGGGGCTTAGAGACCCAGTACTTC. This sequence encodes CASSLPTGGLETQYF.

This chain connects TRBV6-5 to TRBJ1-3; D gene ambiguous. Trimming took 8 bases from V and 0 from J, leaving 17 bases between them. Germline lookup yields CDR1 MNHEY and CDR2 SVGAGI. The CDR3 spans 16 residues. In DNA form, the CDR3 reads TGTGCCAGCTGGACGGCGTCGGAGAGCTCTGGAAACACCATATATTTT. This translates into CASWTASESSGNTIYF.

Details on this clonotype: The germline gene is not matched at one end of the junction; a read error may be the cause. The CDR3 spells CASSRAGADNEQFF. The CDR3 nucleotides are TGTGCTAGCAGCCGAGCGGGGGCAGACAATGAGCAGTTCTTC. This chain joins TRBV7-7 and TRBJ2-1, with 8 bases lining up with TRBD2. The length of the CDR3 is 14 residues. Germline V gene lookup returns CDR1 SSHAT and CDR2 FNYEAQ (reference sequence).

In its sample, this clonotype was seen a few times. The J gene is TRBJ2-3, the V gene TRBV3-1; 8 nucleotides align to TRBD2. From germline, CDR1 is LGHDT and CDR2 YNNKEL (reference sequence). The CDR3 totals 17 residues. J lost 0 bases, V lost 4 bases, and 9 bases had no gene match. The CDR3 DNA follows: TGTGCCAGCAGCCGCCAACCTAGCGGGCAAAGCACAGATACGCAGTATTTT. It translates to CASSRQPSGQSTDTQYF.

The table lists this clonotype with a few counts. The V gene is TRBV19, the J gene TRBJ2-1; 9 bases map to TRBD2. There are 15 residues in the CDR3. Losses at the gene ends were 8 bases for V and 3 bases for J; bases not matched to a gene: 8. Germline V gene lookup returns CDR1 LNHDA and CDR2 SQIVND (reference sequence). CDR3 sequence: CASRGLAGIYNEQFF. The CDR3 coding sequence is TGTGCCAGTCGGGGGCTAGCGGGGATCTACAATGAGCAGTTCTTC.